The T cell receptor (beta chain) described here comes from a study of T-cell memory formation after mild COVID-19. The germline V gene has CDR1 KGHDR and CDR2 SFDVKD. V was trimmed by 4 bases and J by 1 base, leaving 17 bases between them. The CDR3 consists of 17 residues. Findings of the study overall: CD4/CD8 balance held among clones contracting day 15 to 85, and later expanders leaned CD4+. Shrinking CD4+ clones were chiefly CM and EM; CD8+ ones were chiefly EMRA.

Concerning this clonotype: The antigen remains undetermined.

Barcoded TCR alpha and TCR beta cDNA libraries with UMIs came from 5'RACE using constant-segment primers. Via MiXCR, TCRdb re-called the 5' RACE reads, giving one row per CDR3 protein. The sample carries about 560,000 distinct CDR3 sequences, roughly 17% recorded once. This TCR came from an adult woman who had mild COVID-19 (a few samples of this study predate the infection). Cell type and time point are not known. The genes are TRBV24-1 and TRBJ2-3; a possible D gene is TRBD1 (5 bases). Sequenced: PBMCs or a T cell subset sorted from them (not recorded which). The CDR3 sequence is CATSEDQGSACTDTQYF. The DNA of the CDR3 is TGTGCCACCAGTGAAGACCAGGGTTCCGCATGCACAGATACGCAGTATTTT.